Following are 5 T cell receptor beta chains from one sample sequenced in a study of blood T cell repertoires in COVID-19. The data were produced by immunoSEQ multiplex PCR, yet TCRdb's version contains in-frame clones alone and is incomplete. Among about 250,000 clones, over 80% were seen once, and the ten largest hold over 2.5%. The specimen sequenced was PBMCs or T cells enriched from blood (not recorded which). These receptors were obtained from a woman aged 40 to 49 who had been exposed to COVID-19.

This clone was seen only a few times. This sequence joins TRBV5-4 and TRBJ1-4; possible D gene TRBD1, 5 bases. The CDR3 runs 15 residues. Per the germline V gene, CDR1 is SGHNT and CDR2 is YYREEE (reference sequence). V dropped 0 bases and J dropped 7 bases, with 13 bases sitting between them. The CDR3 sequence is CASSLGTGFGEKLFF. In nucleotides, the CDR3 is TGTGCCAGCAGCTTGGGCACAGGCTTCGGTGAAAAACTGTTTTTT.

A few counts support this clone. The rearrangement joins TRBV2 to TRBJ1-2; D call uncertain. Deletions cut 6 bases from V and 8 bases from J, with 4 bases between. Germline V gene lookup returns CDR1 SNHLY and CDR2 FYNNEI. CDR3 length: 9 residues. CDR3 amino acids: CASRSGYTF. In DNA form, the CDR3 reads TGTGCCAGCAGGTCGGGCTACACCTTC.

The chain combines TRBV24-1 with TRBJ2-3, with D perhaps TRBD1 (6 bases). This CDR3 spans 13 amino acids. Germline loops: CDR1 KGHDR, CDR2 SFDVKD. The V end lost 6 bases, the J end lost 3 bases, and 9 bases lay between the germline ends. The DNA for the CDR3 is TGTGCCACCAGTCTCCAGGGGACAGATACGCAGTATTTT. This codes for CATSLQGTDTQYF.

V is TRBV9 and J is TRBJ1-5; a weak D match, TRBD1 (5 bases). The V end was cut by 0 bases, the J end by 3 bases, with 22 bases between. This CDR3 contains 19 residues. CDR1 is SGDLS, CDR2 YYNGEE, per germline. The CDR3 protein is CASSVVIIWAGSDNQPQHF. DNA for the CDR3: TGTGCCAGCAGCGTAGTGATAATTTGGGCAGGGTCGGACAATCAGCCCCAGCATTTT.

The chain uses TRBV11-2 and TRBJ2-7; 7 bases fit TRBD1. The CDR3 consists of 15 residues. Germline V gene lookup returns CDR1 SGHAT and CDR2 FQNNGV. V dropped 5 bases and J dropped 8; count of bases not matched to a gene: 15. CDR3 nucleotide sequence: TGTGCCAGCAGCAGCCTCGCCTCCGGGACAGAGAAGCAGTACTTC. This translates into CASSSLASGTEKQYF.